These 14 T cell receptor beta chains were all obtained from the same sample, sequenced in a study of blood T cell repertoires in COVID-19. Repertoires were generated with immunoSEQ multiplex PCR, while TCRdb's copy carries only in-frame clones and drops some. Of a few hundred thousand clones listed, about four fifths are singletons. Sequenced: peripheral blood. The receptor source for this set is a woman at least 80 years old with acute or convalescent COVID-19.

V gene TRBV29-1 combines with J gene TRBJ1-1, with D possibly matching TRBD1 (5 bases). CDR1 is SQVTM and CDR2 is ANQGSEA in the germline V gene. Between the trimmed V and J ends, which lost 1 base and 1 base, there was a span of 10 bases. The CDR3 consists of 14 residues. DNA of the CDR3: TGCAGCGTTGAAGGGCAGGGCAAGAACACTGAAGCTTTCTTT. It is translated as CSVEGQGKNTEAFF.

The rearrangement links TRBV5-6 to TRBJ1-5, with 7 positions matching TRBD1. Germline trimming cut 6 bases from V and 2 bases from J; bases unmatched to any gene: 5. Germline V CDR1 and CDR2: SGHDT, YYEEEE. The CDR3 loop spans 14 amino acids. CDR3 sequence: CASKRGQGNQPQHF. The DNA of the CDR3 is TGTGCCAGCAAGAGGGGGCAGGGCAATCAGCCCCAGCATTTT. Filled out from reference TRBV5-6 and TRBJ1-5, the complete variable domain reads DAGVTQSPTHLIKTRGQQVTLRCSPKSGHDTVSWYQQALGQGPQFIFQYYEEEERQRGNFPDRFSGHQFPNYSSELNVNALLLGDSALYLCASKRGQGNQPQHFGDGTRLSIL.

The CDR3 is CASSPTGGRGNQPQHF. CDR3 DNA: TGTGCCAGTAGCCCTACAGGGGGCAGAGGCAATCAGCCCCAGCATTTT. The chain has TRBV19 and TRBJ1-5, with 9 bases fitting TRBD1. J was trimmed by 2 bases and V by 6 bases; bases with no gene match: 8. Germline V gene lookup returns CDR1 LNHDA and CDR2 SQIVND (reference sequence). The CDR3 has 16 residues.

The chain joins TRBV25-1 to TRBJ2-7, with D maybe TRBD1 (5 bases). The ends were cut back, 4 bases at V and 4 bases at J, with 8 bases in the middle. The CDR3 covers 12 residues. Germline CDR1 reads MGHDK; CDR2 reads SYGVNS. CDR3 amino acids: CASSVGQYEQYF. CDR3 nucleotide sequence: TGTGCCAGCAGTGTGGGGCAGTACGAGCAGTACTTC.

The chain links TRBV7-2 to TRBJ1-5; 7 nucleotides agree with TRBD1. Trimming took 6 bases from V and 7 from J; bases not matched to a gene: 12. Germline V lookup: CDR1 SGHTA, CDR2 FQGNSA. The CDR3 runs to 15 residues. The CDR3 nucleotides are TGTGCCAGCAGTTCTAGAGGGGGCGGGGTACAGCCCCAGCATTTT. Translation gives CASSSRGGGVQPQHF.

The gene calls are TRBV6-6 and TRBJ1-5, with TRBD1 matching over 7 bases. The V gene end was trimmed by 6 bases and the J gene end by 5 bases; junction bases not matched to a gene: 7. CDR1 MNHNY and CDR2 SVGAGI come from the germline V gene (reference sequence). This CDR3 spans 14 amino acids. The DNA for the CDR3 is TGTGCCAGCAGCCCCAGGGGGGCATATCAGCCCCAGCATTTT. Residues: CASSPRGAYQPQHF.

The chain recombines TRBV24-1 with TRBJ2-1; 11 bases line up with TRBD2. The CDR3 covers 15 residues. J gave up 8 bases and V 3 bases, and 5 bases lay outside the gene matches. Germline V lookup: CDR1 KGHDR, CDR2 SFDVKD. The CDR3 nucleotides are TGTGCCACCAGTGATATTAGCGGGGGGGCCGATGAGCAGTTCTTC. It translates to CATSDISGGADEQFF.

The J gene is TRBJ1-3, the V gene TRBV19; perhaps TRBD1 as D (6 bases). Germline lookup yields CDR1 LNHDA and CDR2 SQIVND (reference sequence). V was pared by 5 bases and J by 1 base, with 9 bases between. The CDR3 has 14 residues. Here the CDR3 reads CASSSTGSGNTIYF. CDR3 coding DNA: TGTGCCAGTAGTTCAACAGGGTCTGGAAACACCATATATTTT.

The J gene is TRBJ2-6, the V gene TRBV19; 7 nucleotides match TRBD2. Trimming took 3 bases from V and 0 from J; bases not matched to a gene: 11. Germline CDR1 and CDR2: LNHDA and SQIVND (reference sequence). The CDR3 length is 19 residues. CDR3 coding DNA: TGTGCCAGTAGTATTCCCGGGACTAAAAAAACCTCTGGGGCCAACGTCCTGACTTTC. Protein: CASSIPGTKKTSGANVLTF.

This clone was detected only a few times. J is TRBJ1-1 and V is TRBV29-1; D gene unclear. V gave up 0 bases and J gave up 1 base, with 6 bases separating them. Germline V CDR1 and CDR2: SQVTM, ANQGSEA. This CDR3 contains 13 residues. The CDR3 DNA reads as TGCAGCGTTGAAGAATCCGGGAACACTGAAGCTTTCTTT. Translating gives CSVEESGNTEAFF.

V is TRBV11-3 and J is TRBJ1-1; 11 nucleotides line up with TRBD1. With V trimmed by 5 bases and J by 5 bases, 7 bases remained unmatched. The CDR3 runs 15 residues. The germline V gene encodes CDR1 SGHNT and CDR2 YENEEA. The DNA for the CDR3 is TGTGCCAGCAGCACCCGGGACAGGGGGTCAACTGAAGCTTTCTTT. Protein product: CASSTRDRGSTEAFF.

V is TRBV9 and J is TRBJ2-1, with 11 bases fitting TRBD2. This CDR3 region has 16 residues. J gave up 3 bases and V 0 bases, and 2 bases lay outside the gene matches. Germline V gives CDR1 SGDLS, CDR2 YYNGEE. This chain's CDR3 is CASSVELAGDYNEQFF. The CDR3 bases are TGTGCCAGCAGCGTAGAACTAGCGGGGGACTACAATGAGCAGTTCTTC.

This clone was seen a single time. The chain joins TRBV11-3 to TRBJ2-3; a possible D gene is TRBD2 (5 bases). The CDR3 is 14 amino acids. The V end was cut by 1 base, the J end by 0 bases, with 5 bases between. Per germline, CDR1 SGHNT and CDR2 YENEEA. CDR3 region: CASSLAGSTDTQYF. CDR3 sequence (DNA): TGTGCCAGCAGCTTAGCGGGGAGCACAGATACGCAGTATTTT.

The genes are TRBV15 and TRBJ1-2; the D gene is possibly TRBD1 (6 bases). CDR3 length: 15 amino acids. Trimming cost V 5 bases and J 2 bases, with 15 bases left between them. Germline V lookup: CDR1 LNHNV, CDR2 YYDKDF (reference sequence). The CDR3 coding sequence is TGTGCCACCAGCGAGGGGGGGCCGGTGAACTATGGCTACACCTTC. Amino acids: CATSEGGPVNYGYTF.